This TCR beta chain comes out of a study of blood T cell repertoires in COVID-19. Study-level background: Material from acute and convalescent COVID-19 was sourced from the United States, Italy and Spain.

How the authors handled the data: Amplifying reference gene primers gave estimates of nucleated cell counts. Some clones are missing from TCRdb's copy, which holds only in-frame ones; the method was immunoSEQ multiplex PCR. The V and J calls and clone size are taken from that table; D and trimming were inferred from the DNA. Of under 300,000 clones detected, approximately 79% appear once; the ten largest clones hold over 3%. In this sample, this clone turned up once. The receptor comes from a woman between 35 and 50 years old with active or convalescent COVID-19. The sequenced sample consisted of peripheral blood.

The CDR3 is CASSRTSGDTDTQYF. The CDR3 coding sequence is TGTGCCAGCAGTAGGACTAGCGGGGACACAGATACGCAGTATTTT. The V and J genes are TRBV6-5 and TRBJ2-3; 12 bases match TRBD2. Germline V gives CDR1 MNHEY, CDR2 SVGAGI. The CDR3 runs 15 residues. V gave up 5 bases and J gave up 2 bases; unmatched junction bases: 2.